The rows below give T cell receptor beta chains drawn from one sample of a study of blood T cell repertoires in COVID-19. Clones were read by immunoSEQ multiplex PCR, and TCRdb kept only the in-frame ones, dropping some. The sample shows approximately 150,000 clones, about 85% of them seen only once. The specimen was peripheral blood. All receptors derive from a woman between 45 and 60 years old with COVID-19, enrolled during active disease. Each CDR3 is given with its conserved first and last residue. The D gene is left open where the match is weak. Part of the rows lack a size; the others show once, few, many or a class for expanded clones.

cdr3_aa cdr3_nt j_call d_call v_call clone_size
CASSPRDRGTTEAFF TGTGCCAGCAGTCCTCGGGACAGGGGTACCACTGAAGCTTTCTTT TRBJ1-1 TRBD1 TRBV6-6 -
CASSRQGGKNYEQYF TGTGCCAGCAGCCGACAGGGCGGTAAGAACTACGAGCAGTACTTC TRBJ2-7 TRBD1 TRBV5-6 -
CASSLGQGPSDYEQYF TGTGCCAGCAGCTTGGGGCAGGGCCCATCCGACTACGAGCAGTACTTC TRBJ2-7 - TRBV5-4 -
CASSLGPLWEQYF TGTGCCAGCAGCTTAGGGCCCCTCTGGGAGCAGTACTTC TRBJ2-7 - TRBV7-6 -
CARWDRGNIQYF TGTGCCAGGTGGGACAGGGGGAACATTCAGTACTTC TRBJ2-4 TRBD1 TRBV2 -
CASSYSRQNNSPLHF TGTGCCAGCAGTTACTCGAGACAGAACAATTCACCCCTCCACTTT TRBJ1-6 - TRBV6-5 -
CASSLMSRRQGKAGELFF TGTGCCAGCAGCTTAATGAGCCGGCGGCAGGGGAAGGCCGGGGAGCTGTTTTTT TRBJ2-2 - TRBV7-3 many
CASSLVKETQYF TGTGCCAGCAGTTTAGTTAAAGAGACCCAGTACTTC TRBJ2-5 - TRBV28 -
CASSREGNYGYTF TGTGCCAGTAGCCGGGAGGGAAACTATGGCTACACCTTC TRBJ1-2 - TRBV19 -
CASSLDRVGTEAFF TGCGCCAGCAGCTTAGACAGGGTCGGCACTGAAGCTTTCTTT TRBJ1-1 TRBD1 TRBV5-1 -
CASSTGGGTGELFF TGTGCCAGCAGTACAGGGGGAGGTACCGGGGAGCTGTTTTTT TRBJ2-2 TRBD1 TRBV6-5 -
CASSEEANQPQHF TGTGCCAGCAGTGAGGAGGCTAATCAGCCCCAGCATTTT TRBJ1-5 - TRBV6-4 -
CASTAGGLLNQPQHF TGTGCCAGCACGGCAGGGGGTCTATTGAATCAGCCCCAGCATTTT TRBJ1-5 TRBD1 TRBV6-6 -
CASSRQVSLNDGYTF TGCGCCAGCAGTAGACAAGTTTCTTTGAACGATGGCTACACCTTC TRBJ1-2 - TRBV10-2 -
CASSAHSGTGSTGELFF TGTGCCAGCAGCGCCCATTCCGGGACAGGGAGTACCGGGGAGCTGTTTTTT TRBJ2-2 TRBD1 TRBV9 -
CASSNGRYRFPPLHF TGTGCCAGCAGCAACGGCAGGTATCGATTTCCACCCCTCCACTTT TRBJ1-6 - TRBV6-2/TRBV6-3 -
CASSLAGQGNSPLHF TGCGCCAGCAGCTTGGCCGGACAGGGGAATTCACCCCTCCACTTT TRBJ1-6 TRBD1 TRBV5-1 few
CASSLGPSVAYEQYF TGTGCCAGCAGCTTAGGCCCTAGCGTCGCCTACGAGCAGTACTTC TRBJ2-7 - TRBV7-9 -
CASSKGSGGSPEFAEQFF TGTGCCAGCAGTAAGGGTAGCGGGGGGTCCCCGGAATTTGCTGAGCAGTTCTTC TRBJ2-1 TRBD2 TRBV7-3 -
CASSVTQGTQYF TGTGCCAGCAGCGTAACACAGGGGACCCAGTACTTC TRBJ2-5 - TRBV7-2 -
CASSTDRYGYTF TGTGCCAGTTCGACAGATCGCTATGGCTACACCTTC TRBJ1-2 - TRBV19 -
CASSPTGNTEAFF TGTGCCAGCAGCCCAACAGGGAACACTGAAGCTTTCTTT TRBJ1-1 - TRBV12-3/TRBV12-4 -
CASSTGVSGNTIYF TGTGCCAGTAGTACGGGGGTCTCTGGAAACACCATATATTTT TRBJ1-3 - TRBV19 -
CASSVTGTSSEQYF TGTGCCAGCTCCGTGACAGGGACTTCTTCCGAGCAGTACTTC TRBJ2-7 - TRBV18 -
CASSLNTGYNEQFF TGTGCCAGCAGCTTAAACACAGGGTACAATGAGCAGTTCTTC TRBJ2-1 - TRBV7-3 once
CASSFGENSPLHF TGTGCCAGCAGCTTCGGTGAGAATTCACCCCTCCACTTT TRBJ1-6 - TRBV5-4 -
CASSAGTGDNQPQHF TGTGCCAGCAGCGCAGGGACAGGGGACAATCAGCCCCAGCATTTT TRBJ1-5 TRBD1 TRBV3-1/TRBV3-2 -
CASSLYGGASTGELFF TGTGCCAGCAGCTTATACGGGGGGGCCAGTACCGGGGAGCTGTTTTTT TRBJ2-2 TRBD2 TRBV7-2 -
CASSLSSGGAGETQYF TGTGCCAGCAGCTTATCTAGCGGGGGGGCCGGAGAGACCCAGTACTTC TRBJ2-5 TRBD2 TRBV7-2 -
CASSTPGQGAEAFF TGTGCCAGCAGCACTCCGGGACAGGGGGCTGAAGCTTTCTTT TRBJ1-1 TRBD1 TRBV3-1/TRBV3-2 -
CASSGQVSYEQYF TGTGCCAGCAGTGGGCAGGTGTCCTACGAGCAGTACTTC TRBJ2-7 - TRBV2 -
CASSNRTGAGLFF TGTGCCAGCAGCAACAGAACAGGGGCTGGACTGTTTTTT TRBJ1-4 TRBD1 TRBV12-3/TRBV12-4 -
CASSSRTATDTQYF TGTGCCAGCAGCTCCCGGACTGCAACAGATACGCAGTATTTT TRBJ2-3 - TRBV7-2 -
CASSLEGSGGGRNIQYF TGCGCCAGCAGCTTGGAAGGTAGCGGGGGAGGTAGGAACATTCAGTACTTC TRBJ2-4 TRBD2 TRBV5-1 once
CASSGGVYSPLHF TGTGCCAGCAGTGGGGGCGTATACTCACCCCTCCACTTT TRBJ1-6 - TRBV2 -
CASSQVSGGYEQYF TGCGCCAGCAGCCAAGTCAGCGGGGGGTACGAGCAGTACTTC TRBJ2-7 TRBD2 TRBV4-1 -
CASSLLGENPYKLFF TGTGCCAGCAGCTTGCTGGGAGAGAACCCTTACAAACTGTTTTTT TRBJ1-4 - TRBV7-9 -
CASSQGTGTGQETQYF TGTGCCAGCAGCCAAGGAACGGGGACAGGCCAAGAGACCCAGTACTTC TRBJ2-5 TRBD1 TRBV3-1/TRBV3-2 -
CASSVGVTSNYGYTF TGTGCCAGCAGCGTAGGGGTGACTTCTAACTATGGCTACACCTTC TRBJ1-2 - TRBV9 -
CASSYALAGLSGELFF TGTGCCAGCAGTTACGCCCTAGCGGGGTTAAGCGGGGAGCTGTTTTTT TRBJ2-2 TRBD2 TRBV6-2/TRBV6-3 few
CASSPEGEQYF TGTGCCAGCAGCCCAGAGGGCGAGCAGTACTTC TRBJ2-7 - TRBV7-6 -
CASSLPGKSEKLFF TGTGCCAGCAGTTTACCGGGGAAAAGTGAAAAACTGTTTTTT TRBJ1-4 - TRBV28 -
CASPSGTHKKVEQYF TGTGCCAGCCCTTCCGGGACACATAAAAAAGTGGAGCAGTACTTC TRBJ2-7 - TRBV28 -
CASSPWTGGGEKLFF TGTGCCAGTAGTCCGTGGACAGGGGGCGGTGAAAAACTGTTTTTT TRBJ1-4 TRBD1 TRBV19 -
CASGERGTPHQPQHF TGTGCCAGCGGGGAGAGGGGGACCCCTCATCAGCCCCAGCATTTT TRBJ1-5 - TRBV2 few
CASTRWTEYNEQFF TGTGCCAGCACAAGGTGGACAGAGTACAATGAGCAGTTCTTC TRBJ2-1 - TRBV2 -
CASTPGGGLRTEAFF TGTGCCAGTACTCCTGGTGGGGGCCTACGAACTGAAGCTTTCTTT TRBJ1-1 - TRBV19 -
CASSQLRGETQYF TGTGCCAGCAGCCAATTACGGGGAGAGACCCAGTACTTC TRBJ2-5 - TRBV3-1/TRBV3-2 -
CASSEHPSTEAFF TGTGCCAGCAGTGAGCACCCGAGCACTGAAGCTTTCTTT TRBJ1-1 - TRBV2 -
CSVESRVMNTEAFF TGCAGCGTTGAGTCCAGGGTAATGAACACTGAAGCTTTCTTT TRBJ1-1 - TRBV29-1 few
CASSFSTVNTEAFF TGCGCCAGCAGCTTCTCTACGGTGAACACTGAAGCTTTCTTT TRBJ1-1 - TRBV5-1 few
CASSQTQVANTGELFF TGTGCCAGCAGCCAAACACAGGTCGCGAACACCGGGGAGCTGTTTTTT TRBJ2-2 - TRBV3-1/TRBV3-2 -
CASSRHVAGLPYEQYF TGTGCCAGCAGCCGGCACGTGGCAGGACTACCCTACGAGCAGTACTTC TRBJ2-7 - TRBV14 -
CASRRTGGSEKLFF TGTGCCAGCAGAAGGACAGGGGGAAGTGAAAAACTGTTTTTT TRBJ1-4 TRBD1 TRBV6-5 -
CASSFDNWLQETQYF TGTGCCAGCAGCTTTGACAATTGGCTCCAAGAGACCCAGTACTTC TRBJ2-5 - TRBV28 -
CASSWDRGPNEQFF TGTGCCAGCAGCTGGGACAGGGGGCCCAATGAGCAGTTCTTC TRBJ2-1 TRBD1 TRBV11-2 few
CASSPKGDTQYF TGTGCCAGCAGCCCCAAGGGGGATACGCAGTATTTT TRBJ2-3 - TRBV7-3 -
CASSSRQGGGYTF TGTGCCAGCAGCAGTCGACAGGGCGGGGGCTACACCTTC TRBJ1-2 TRBD1 TRBV7-2 -
CASSITGYGFTEAFF TGTGCCAGTAGTATAACAGGGTATGGTTTCACTGAAGCTTTCTTT TRBJ1-1 - TRBV19 -